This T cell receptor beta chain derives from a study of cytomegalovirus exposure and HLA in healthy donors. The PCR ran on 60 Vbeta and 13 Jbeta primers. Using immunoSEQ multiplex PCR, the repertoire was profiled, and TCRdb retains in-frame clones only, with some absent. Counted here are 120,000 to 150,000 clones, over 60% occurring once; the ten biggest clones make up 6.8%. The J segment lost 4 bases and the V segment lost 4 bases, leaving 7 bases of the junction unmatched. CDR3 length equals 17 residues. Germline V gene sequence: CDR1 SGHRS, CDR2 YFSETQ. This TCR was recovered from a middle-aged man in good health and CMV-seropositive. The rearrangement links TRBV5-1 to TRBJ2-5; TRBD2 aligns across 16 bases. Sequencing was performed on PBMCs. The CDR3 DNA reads TGCGCCAGCAGCCCCTCGGGACTAGCGGGGGGGGGAGAGACCCAGTACTTC. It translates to CASSPSGLAGGGETQYF.